A selection of T cell receptor beta chains follows, all from one sample in a study of control samples from healthy donors and cancer patients. The data were produced by immunoSEQ multiplex PCR, yet TCRdb's version contains in-frame clones alone and is incomplete. The sample yields over 120,000 clones, 91% seen once. Input material: blood. The receptors derive from a man aged 25-45 years in good health. CDR3s include the opening cysteine and the closing phenylalanine or tryptophan. The D gene is left open where the match is weak. The size field is filled for only some rows; it gives once, few, many or a size class.

v_gene	abundance	d_gene	j_gene	CDR3aa	CDR3nt
TRBV7-9	few	NA	TRBJ2-1	CASSLDGQRDEQFF	TGTGCCAGCAGCTTAGACGGCCAACGGGATGAGCAGTTCTTC
TRBV28	NA	TRBD1	TRBJ2-7	CASSSQGNRLSYEQYF	TGTGCCAGCAGCTCACAGGGGAACCGACTCTCCTACGAGCAGTACTTC
TRBV28	NA	NA	TRBJ1-3	CASSLGGGLAGNTIYF	TGTGCCAGCAGTTTGGGGGGAGGGTTGGCTGGAAACACCATATATTTT
TRBV27	NA	NA	TRBJ1-1	CASSFGDTEAFF	TGTGCCAGCAGTTTCGGGGACACTGAAGCTTTCTTT
TRBV7-3	NA	TRBD1	TRBJ1-3	CASSPDRGPGNTIYF	TGTGCCAGCAGCCCGGACAGGGGGCCGGGAAACACCATATATTTT
TRBV18	NA	NA	TRBJ1-1	CASSLTATQGSENTEAFF	TGTGCCAGCTCACTTACGGCGACCCAGGGGTCAGAGAACACTGAAGCTTTCTTT
TRBV13	once	TRBD1	TRBJ1-1	CASESTGENTEAFF	TGTGCCAGCGAATCGACAGGGGAGAACACTGAAGCTTTCTTT
TRBV7-9	NA	TRBD1	TRBJ2-3	CASSLARDREYTQYF	TGTGCCAGCAGCTTAGCCCGGGACAGGGAATATACGCAGTATTTT
TRBV3-1/TRBV3-2	NA	TRBD2	TRBJ2-1	CASSQVRTSGRNEQFF	TGTGCCAGCAGCCAAGTTCGGACTAGCGGGAGGAATGAGCAGTTCTTC
TRBV27	NA	NA	TRBJ2-7	CASSLSRQASYEQYF	TGTGCCAGCAGTTTATCCCGCCAGGCTTCCTACGAGCAGTACTTC
TRBV6-5	NA	TRBD1	TRBJ2-7	CASSIRGPGEQYF	TGTGCCAGCAGTATCAGGGGGCCGGGCGAGCAGTACTTC
TRBV28	few	NA	TRBJ1-5	CASLNPGPNQPQHF	TGTGCCAGCCTGAACCCGGGGCCCAATCAGCCCCAGCATTTT
TRBV9	NA	NA	TRBJ2-7	CASSVSPGLQGDEQYF	TGTGCCAGCAGCGTGTCCCCGGGGCTACAAGGAGACGAGCAGTACTTC
TRBV19	NA	NA	TRBJ1-5	CASRGIGRFNQPQHF	TGTGCCAGTCGAGGCATCGGCAGGTTCAATCAGCCCCAGCATTTT
TRBV7-2	NA	NA	TRBJ2-7	CASSLVNSEEQYF	TGTGCCAGCAGCTTAGTTAACTCCGAGGAGCAGTACTTC
TRBV5-1	NA	TRBD2	TRBJ2-1	CASSPRTSGANEQFF	TGCGCCAGCAGCCCCCGGACTAGCGGGGCCAATGAGCAGTTCTTC
TRBV9	NA	TRBD1	TRBJ2-7	CASSVAGQATPYEQYF	TGTGCCAGCAGCGTAGCTGGACAGGCGACCCCCTACGAGCAGTACTTC
TRBV11-2	NA	TRBD2	TRBJ2-3	CASSLALAGPDTQYF	TGTGCCAGCAGCTTAGCACTAGCGGGGCCAGATACGCAGTATTTT
TRBV5-1	NA	TRBD1	TRBJ1-1	CASSWGQGDRNTEAFF	TGCGCCAGCAGCTGGGGACAGGGGGATCGGAACACTGAAGCTTTCTTT
TRBV19	few	TRBD1	TRBJ1-1	CASDRGTDTEAFF	TGTGCCAGTGACAGGGGGACGGACACTGAAGCTTTCTTT
TRBV7-8	NA	TRBD1	TRBJ1-6	CASSLGTGYNSPLHF	TGTGCCAGCAGCTTAGGGACAGGGTATAATTCACCCCTCCACTTT
TRBV19	NA	NA	TRBJ1-5	CASSSRSGWGINQPQHF	TGTGCCAGTAGTTCCCGGTCAGGGTGGGGGATCAATCAGCCCCAGCATTTT
TRBV2	NA	NA	TRBJ1-2	CASMKDTGPNYGYTF	TGTGCCAGCATGAAGGATACAGGGCCTAACTATGGCTACACCTTC
TRBV9	NA	NA	TRBJ2-2	CASSTLAAGELFF	TGTGCCAGCAGCACTTTAGCAGCCGGGGAGCTGTTTTTT
TRBV11-2	NA	NA	TRBJ1-1	CASSSMEGYTEAFF	TGTGCCAGCAGCTCAATGGAGGGGTACACTGAAGCTTTCTTT
TRBV28	NA	NA	TRBJ2-7	CASSLDREGTYEQYF	TGTGCCAGCAGCCTCGACAGGGAGGGGACCTACGAGCAGTACTTC
TRBV19	NA	TRBD2	TRBJ2-3	CASSIPGTSGGASRLYF	TGTGCCAGTAGTATCCCCGGGACTAGCGGGGGGGCCTCGCGTTTGTATTTT
TRBV10-3	NA	NA	TRBJ2-3	CAISGRRGRGTDTQYF	TGTGCCATCAGTGGACGGAGGGGGAGGGGCACAGATACGCAGTATTTT
TRBV9	NA	NA	TRBJ1-6	CASSVEQASNSPLHF	TGTGCCAGCAGCGTAGAGCAGGCCTCTAATTCACCCCTCCACTTT
TRBV15	NA	NA	TRBJ1-1	CATSRGGGYTEAFF	TGTGCCACCAGCAGAGGGGGGGGGTACACTGAAGCTTTCTTT
TRBV18	NA	NA	TRBJ2-7	CASSPGLESYEQYF	TGTGCCAGCTCACCGGGACTTGAGTCCTACGAGCAGTACTTC
TRBV7-8	NA	NA	TRBJ1-1	CASSYGGGNMNTEAFF	TGTGCCAGCAGCTATGGGGGCGGAAACATGAACACTGAAGCTTTCTTT
TRBV19	NA	TRBD1	TRBJ2-7	CASSIGGQGYEQYF	TGTGCCAGTAGTATAGGGGGACAGGGCTACGAGCAGTACTTC
TRBV7-2	NA	NA	TRBJ2-4	CASSLGINAKNIQYF	TGTGCCAGCAGCCTCGGAATAAATGCCAAAAACATTCAGTACTTC
TRBV19	NA	NA	TRBJ1-2	CASSMEGTYGYTF	TGTGCCAGTAGTATGGAGGGTACCTATGGCTACACCTTC
TRBV7-9	NA	TRBD1	TRBJ1-4	CASSRGQGTEKLFF	TGTGCCAGCAGCCGAGGACAGGGCACTGAAAAACTGTTTTTT
TRBV27	NA	TRBD1	TRBJ1-5	CASSLTGGGQPQHF	TGTGCCAGCAGTTTGACAGGGGGCGGTCAGCCCCAGCATTTT
TRBV5-1	NA	TRBD2	TRBJ2-2	CARSLAGAGGLAGELFF	TGCGCCCGCAGCTTGGCGGGCGCGGGGGGTCTGGCCGGGGAGCTGTTTTTT
TRBV5-4	NA	TRBD1	TRBJ1-1	CASSAPGQGPYNTEAFF	TGTGCCAGCAGCGCCCCGGGACAGGGGCCCTATAACACTGAAGCTTTCTTT
TRBV5-4	once	NA	TRBJ2-2	CASSLGRQELTGELFF	TGTGCCAGCAGCTTAGGGAGGCAGGAGCTCACCGGGGAGCTGTTTTTT
TRBV7-6	NA	TRBD2	TRBJ2-1	CASSLRGSGGARSYNEQFF	TGTGCCAGCAGCTTGAGAGGTAGCGGGGGGGCAAGGTCCTACAATGAGCAGTTCTTC
TRBV27	NA	NA	TRBJ2-7	CASSFFSSYEQYF	TGTGCCAGCAGTTTTTTTAGCTCCTACGAGCAGTACTTC
TRBV24-1	NA	NA	TRBJ2-7	CATSDTDSYEQYF	TGTGCCACCAGTGACACCGACAGTTACGAGCAGTACTTC
TRBV2	NA	NA	TRBJ1-2	CASSVRTDPYGYTF	TGTGCCAGCAGTGTAAGAACGGACCCCTATGGCTACACCTTC
TRBV9	NA	NA	TRBJ1-3	CASSEQGLPSGNTIYF	TGTGCCAGCAGCGAACAGGGTCTTCCCTCTGGAAACACCATATATTTT
TRBV7-6	NA	NA	TRBJ2-7	CASSGRDKYEQYF	TGTGCCAGCAGCGGCCGGGACAAGTACGAGCAGTACTTC
TRBV6-5	NA	NA	TRBJ1-5	CASREGLWGNQPQHF	TGTGCCAGCAGGGAGGGACTTTGGGGCAATCAGCCCCAGCATTTT
TRBV7-2	NA	NA	TRBJ2-7	CASSLAGGPGYEQYF	TGTGCCAGCAGCTTAGCGGGGGGGCCCGGCTACGAGCAGTACTTC
TRBV30	NA	TRBD1	TRBJ1-1	CAWSGQGARLNTEAFF	TGTGCCTGGAGCGGACAGGGGGCAAGGTTGAACACTGAAGCTTTCTTT
TRBV7-9	NA	NA	TRBJ1-4	CASSANFGGLGKLFF	TGTGCCAGCAGCGCCAACTTTGGGGGTCTAGGAAAACTGTTTTTT
TRBV4-2	few	TRBD1	TRBJ1-6	CASSQVRQGGGSPLHF	TGTGCCAGCAGCCAAGTCAGGCAGGGGGGTGGTTCACCCCTCCACTTT
TRBV11-3	many	NA	TRBJ2-5	CASSLGGGKRETQYF	TGTGCCAGCAGCTTAGGAGGGGGGAAGCGGGAGACCCAGTACTTC
TRBV21-1	NA	NA	TRBJ1-1	CASSGRDREDLNTEAFF	TGTGCCAGCAGCGGACGGGACAGGGAGGATTTGAACACTGAAGCTTTCTTT
TRBV5-8	NA	TRBD1	TRBJ2-7	CASSPSGGVQTSYEQYF	TGTGCCAGCAGCCCCTCAGGGGGCGTCCAGACCTCCTACGAGCAGTACTTC
TRBV5-1	few	NA	TRBJ1-4	CASSSDTTSGEKLFF	TGCGCCAGCAGCTCAGACACCACCTCGGGGGAAAAACTGTTTTTT